Below are 16 T cell receptor beta chains sequenced from a single sample in a study of T cells after yellow fever vaccination (dated by TCRdb to the late 2010s). Receptor amplification or capture employed 5' RACE. Sequencing was performed on an Illumina NovaSeq 6000. TCRdb trimmed the raw reads at Q25, called clones with MiXCR and kept productive beta chains. Each entry merges the rows of one CDR3 protein and shows their most common DNA and genes. Counted in this sample were roughly 310,000 distinct CDR3 sequences; less than 4.5% of them appeared once. Around 24% of the sample goes to the ten largest clones. The intended sense of this specimen's treatment or condition label: live attenuated yellow fever vaccine strain. The sample in question was PBMCs, obtained on the day of the yellow fever booster vaccination. These receptors were obtained from a man in his late teens or twenties who received the YFV17D yellow fever vaccine.

J is TRBJ2-1 and V is TRBV27; weak D call: TRBD2 (6 bases). Germline values: CDR1 MNHEY, CDR2 SMNVEV (reference sequence). Between the trimmed V and J ends, which lost 7 bases and 2 bases, there was a span of 12 bases. This CDR3 spans 14 amino acids. In nucleotides, the CDR3 is TGTGCCAGCAAGGGAGGAGTTACCTACAATGAGCAGTTCTTC. Amino acid sequence: CASKGGVTYNEQFF.

The J gene is TRBJ1-5, the V gene TRBV5-5; D unresolved. Germline V gene sequence: CDR1 SGHKS, CDR2 YYEKEE (reference sequence). V was cut by 7 bases and J by 6 bases, with 11 bases left in between. The CDR3 contains 12 residues. The CDR3 coding sequence is TGTGCCAGCGCCAACTACGGTCAGCCCCAGCATTTT. This translates into CASANYGQPQHF.

The chain carries TRBV5-1 and TRBJ2-1, with D possibly being TRBD2 (5 bases). The CDR3 runs to 14 residues. Germline CDR1 SGHRS, CDR2 YFSETQ. V was shortened by 0 bases and J by 7 bases, with 11 bases between the two germline ends. The CDR3 DNA follows: TGCGCCAGCAGCTTGGGAGGGTCGAGGAATGAGCAGTTCTTC. It is translated as CASSLGGSRNEQFF.

This clonotype was seen at least ten times. The chain carries TRBV27 and TRBJ2-5; TRBD2 aligns across 8 bases. CDR1 is MNHEY and CDR2 is SMNVEV in the germline V gene (reference sequence). This CDR3 region has 15 residues. Trimming at V came to 6 bases and at J to 5 bases, leaving 11 bases not matched to a gene. The CDR3 loop is CASRGAGAGGETQYF. Written as DNA, the CDR3 is TGTGCCAGCAGGGGAGCGGGGGCTGGCGGGGAGACCCAGTACTTC.

This clonotype was recorded many times. This rearrangement joins TRBV28 to TRBJ2-7, with D unclear. CDR3 length: 14 residues. CDR1 is MDHEN and CDR2 is SYDVKM in the germline V gene. Trimming took off 5 bases at V and 3 bases at J, with 14 bases between the two ends. The CDR3 sequence is CASSPLGANYEQYV. In nucleotides, the CDR3 is TGTGCCAGCAGTCCCCTCGGCGCGAACTACGAGCAGTACGTC.

This clonotype occurred a few times. The chain joins TRBV27 to TRBJ2-5; 12 bases fit TRBD2. With 5 bases clipped from V and 2 bases from J, the junction kept 9 bases outside the gene matches. The germline CDR1 and CDR2 sequences are MNHEY and SMNVEV (reference sequence). There are 17 residues in the CDR3. The CDR3 protein is CASSIQLTSGRQETQYF. The DNA of the CDR3 is TGTGCCAGCAGTATACAACTGACTAGCGGGAGACAAGAGACCCAGTACTTC.

This clonotype was picked up a small number of times. The chain joins TRBV20-1 to TRBJ1-2; D possibly corresponds to TRBD1 (5 bases). V was clipped by 3 bases and J by 3 bases, with 17 bases between them. The CDR3 consists of 15 residues. Germline V gives CDR1 DFQATT, CDR2 SNEGSKA (reference sequence). The CDR3 protein is CSASPGTAKDYGYTF. The CDR3 region has the DNA TGCAGTGCTAGCCCAGGGACTGCAAAGGACTATGGCTACACCTTC.

This sequence joins TRBV11-2 and TRBJ2-5; 8 bases line up with TRBD1. The junction had 5 bases not matched to a gene; V was cut back by 11 bases and J by 3 bases. Per germline, CDR1 SGHAT and CDR2 FQNNGV. This CDR3 has 12 amino acids. CDR3 loop: CADSTGEETQYF. The CDR3 DNA reads TGTGCCGACTCGACAGGGGAAGAGACCCAGTACTTC.

This clonotype was observed a few times. V is TRBV27 and J is TRBJ2-6; D is unresolved. CDR1 and CDR2 (germline): MNHEY, SMNVEV (reference sequence). The CDR3 length is 15 residues. With 5 bases removed from V and 0 bases from J, the gap between germline ends came to 8 bases. CDR3 region: CASSPDGSGANVLTF. The DNA of the CDR3 is TGTGCCAGCAGTCCGGACGGCTCTGGGGCCAACGTCCTGACTTTC.

This clonotype appeared many times. The chain combines TRBV5-1 with TRBJ2-1; TRBD1 matches 9 bases. The CDR3 runs to 16 residues. Germline loops: CDR1 SGHRS, CDR2 YFSETQ. The trim removed 5 bases at V and 5 bases at J, leaving 11 bases unmatched. In nucleotides, the CDR3 is TGCGCCAGCAGGACCAGCGGGGACAGGGAGAACAATGAGCAGTTCTTC. This sequence encodes CASRTSGDRENNEQFF.

This clonotype was detected ten times or more. The genes are TRBV7-6 and TRBJ2-1, with 10 positions matching TRBD1. The CDR3 contains 14 residues. The germline gives CDR1 SGHVS, CDR2 FNYEAQ. J lost 6 bases, V lost 2 bases, and 1 base had no gene match. The CDR3 nucleotides read TGTGCCAGCAGCTTACGGACAGGGGGCAATGAGCAGTTCTTC. Residues: CASSLRTGGNEQFF.

This clonotype was counted ten times or more. This chain links TRBV5-1 with TRBJ1-2; TRBD1 agrees at 11 bases. Per germline, CDR1 SGHRS and CDR2 YFSETQ. The V gene end was trimmed by 4 bases and the J gene end by 4 bases; junction bases not matched to a gene: 6. The CDR3 sequence is 15 residues long. CDR3 sequence (DNA): TGCGCCAGCAGCACCGGACAGGGGGCTTTCTATGGCTACACCTTC. It yields the protein CASSTGQGAFYGYTF.

Many counts were recorded for this clonotype. The CDR3 spells CASSSLMETQYF. Here the CDR3 DNA reads TGTGCCAGCAGCTCGCTGATGGAGACCCAGTACTTC. The chain uses TRBV7-8 and TRBJ2-5; D is unresolved. Trimming left V 4 bases short and J 5 bases short, with 8 bases between. From germline, CDR1 is SGHVS and CDR2 FQNEAQ. The CDR3 has 12 amino acids. Full variable domain (remainder filled in from reference TRBV7-8 and TRBJ2-5): GAGVSQSPRYKVAKRGQDVALRCDPISGHVSLFWYQQALGQGPEFLTYFQNEAQLDKSGLPSDRFFAERPEGSVSTLKIQRTQQEDSAVYLCASSSLMETQYFGPGTRLLVL.

In its sample, this clonotype was seen many times. This chain connects TRBV7-2 to TRBJ2-5, with 9 bases aligning to TRBD2. This CDR3 is 17 amino acids long. Trimming removed 2 bases from V and 2 bases from J; junction bases left unmatched: 9. The germline gives CDR1 SGHTA, CDR2 FQGNSA. The CDR3 DNA reads TGTGCCAGCAGCTTAAGTAGAGCGGGGGGCACACAAGAGACCCAGTACTTC. Its protein product is CASSLSRAGGTQETQYF.

The chain employs TRBV5-6 and TRBJ2-1; D not resolved. This CDR3 has 14 residues. The germline CDR1 and CDR2 sequences are SGHDT and YYEEEE. Trimming removed 4 bases from V and 1 base from J, with 9 bases in between. The CDR3 nucleotides read TGTGCCAGCAGCCAAGGTCCGTCCTACAATGAGCAGTTCTTC. Its protein product is CASSQGPSYNEQFF.

This clonotype has ten or more counts. The chain links TRBV5-6 to TRBJ2-3; 8 bases are shared with TRBD1. CDR1 SGHDT and CDR2 YYEEEE come from the germline V gene. J was trimmed by 6 bases and V by 3 bases; bases with no gene match: 9. The CDR3 has 15 residues. In DNA, the CDR3 is TGTGCCAGCAGCTCCGCTCTCAGGGGGCGGGATACGCAGTATTTT. Amino acid sequence: CASSSALRGRDTQYF.